This T cell receptor (beta chain) was sequenced in a study of T cell repertoires in cytomegalovirus infection. The CDR3 sequence is 14 residues long. Germline CDR1 is SGHTA and CDR2 is FQGNSA. Trimming cost V 3 bases and J 4 bases, with 12 bases left between them. This clonotype has a count of ten or more. Its antigen remains unidentified. TCRdb reanalysed the reads using MiXCR and keeps one entry per CDR3 protein. The sample has about 700,000 distinct CDR3 sequences, roughly a third seen once. The specimen was cultured PBMCs, collected from culture after CMV antigen stimulation. The genes are TRBV7-2 and TRBJ1-1; perhaps TRBD1 as D (5 bases). This receptor was obtained from a human donor in good health (CMV status not recorded). Some clones in this sample may be carry-over from other donors' samples. DNA for the CDR3: TGTGCCAGCAGCTTTAAAATAGGGGTCACTGAAGCTTTCTTT. It is translated as CASSFKIGVTEAFF.